The 22 T cell receptor beta chains reported below all come from one sample, sequenced in a study of breast tumors, draining lymph nodes, adjacent tissues. Axillary draining lymph nodes of breast cancer patients supplied the node samples. One entry per CDR3 protein, called by TCRdb with MiXCR from the multiplex PCR reads. The repertoire holds approximately 230,000 distinct CDR3 sequences, with roughly a third as singletons. Sequenced material: axillary lymph node tissue. Source of these receptors: a female donor with breast cancer. Some clones in this sample may be carry-over from other donors' samples.

This clonotype occurred a few times. The gene calls are TRBV7-3 and TRBJ2-3; no firm D call. Germline assignment: CDR1 SGHTA and CDR2 FQGTGA. The V and J ends lost 5 bases and 10 bases respectively, with 1 base between them. There are 8 residues in the CDR3. The CDR3 sequence: CASSPQYF. The CDR3 DNA is TGTGCCAGCAGCCCGCAGTATTTT.

This clonotype was counted many times. V usage is TRBV24-1 and J usage is TRBJ1-5; no reliable D call. The germline CDR1 and CDR2 sequences are KGHDR and SFDVKD. This CDR3 spans 14 amino acids. Deletions cut 6 bases from V and 4 bases from J, with 12 bases between. The CDR3 region has the DNA TGTGCCACCAGTCGTCCGGGTGTGAATCAGCCCCAGCATTTT. It codes for CATSRPGVNQPQHF.

This clonotype was recorded at least ten times. The chain combines TRBV6-6 with TRBJ1-4; 10 bases are a match to TRBD1. Unmatched junction bases numbered 8, after V lost 7 bases and J lost 0 bases. CDR3 length: 17 residues. Germline CDR1 and CDR2: MNHNY and SVGAGI (reference sequence). The CDR3 coding sequence is TGTGCCAGCAAAGGGGGACAGGGGACCACAACTAATGAAAAACTGTTTTTT. This codes for CASKGGQGTTTNEKLFF.

With respect to this clonotype: This clone may be a read error of a much larger clone one base away. The chain combines TRBV7-6 with TRBJ1-2; no reliable D call. Germline V CDR1 and CDR2: SGHVS, FNYEAQ. Trimming took 0 bases from V and 3 from J, leaving 23 bases between them. This CDR3 region has 19 residues. CDR3 protein: CASSLAVYDQTIAHYGYTF. DNA of the CDR3: TGTGCCAGCAGCTTAGCTGTATACGATCAGACGATTGCTCACTATGGCTACACCTTC.

A word on this clonotype: One base away lies a much larger clone, so this may be a sequencing read error. This chain joins TRBV6-6 and TRBJ2-1, with 8 bases aligning to TRBD2. The germline gives CDR1 MNHNY, CDR2 SVGAGI (reference sequence). Unmatched junction bases numbered 12, after V lost 7 bases and J lost 7 bases. This CDR3 has 15 residues. The CDR3: CASTQRRGALNEQFF. CDR3 nucleotides: TGTGCCAGCACCCAGAGGCGGGGGGCCTTGAATGAGCAGTTCTTC.

This clonotype occurred many times. The rearrangement uses TRBV25-1 and TRBJ2-3; TRBD2 matches 10 bases. CDR1 and CDR2 (germline): MGHDK, SYGVNS. The CDR3 loop spans 15 amino acids. The V and J ends lost 4 bases and 1 base, in that order; junction bases with no gene match: 2. CDR3 loop: CASSVLAGGTDTQYF. The CDR3 region has the DNA TGTGCCAGCAGTGTTCTAGCGGGGGGCACAGATACGCAGTATTTT. The entire variable domain, with the rest obtained from reference TRBV25-1 and TRBJ2-3, is as follows: EADIYQTPRYLVIGTGKKITLECSQTMGHDKMYWYQQDPGMELHLIHYSYGVNSTEKGDLSSESTVSRIRTEHFPLTLESARPSHTSQYLCASSVLAGGTDTQYFGPGTRLTVL.

The chain uses TRBV6-1 and TRBJ1-2; TRBD1 might be the D (5 bases). The V and J ends lost 4 bases and 7 bases respectively, with 16 bases between them. The CDR3 has 14 residues. CDR1 and CDR2 from the germline V gene are MNHNS and SASEGT. The CDR3 sequence: CASSAKMGGGGYTF. The CDR3 DNA reads as TGTGCCAGCAGTGCTAAGATGGGCGGGGGTGGCTACACCTTC.

This rearrangement joins TRBV19 to TRBJ1-2, with D tentatively TRBD1 (6 bases). Germline CDR1 LNHDA, CDR2 SQIVND (reference sequence). V was pared by 6 bases and J by 3 bases, with 23 bases between. The CDR3 is 17 amino acids. For the CDR3, the DNA is TGTGCCAGTAGGGTTCGCGGGACAACGTTGGCTGACTATGGCTACACCTTC. Translation: CASRVRGTTLADYGYTF.

In its sample, this clonotype was seen many times. The V call is TRBV30, the J call TRBJ2-2; D remains unclear. Deletions cut 5 bases from V and 0 bases from J, with 7 bases between. This CDR3 has 13 residues. Germline loops: CDR1 GTSNPN, CDR2 SVGIG (reference sequence). Here the CDR3 reads CAWRWANTGELFF. In DNA form, the CDR3 reads TGTGCCTGGCGCTGGGCGAACACCGGGGAGCTGTTTTTT.

This clonotype was counted ten times or more. The chain links TRBV24-1 to TRBJ2-1; 8 bases fit TRBD2. Germline trimming cut 5 bases from V and 5 bases from J; bases unmatched to any gene: 7. This CDR3 spans 15 amino acids. Germline CDR1 KGHDR, CDR2 SFDVKD. The CDR3 DNA reads TGTGCCACCAGTGCGTCGGGAGGGCCCCACAATGAGCAGTTCTTC. Protein: CATSASGGPHNEQFF.

Ten or more counts support this clonotype. The chain couples TRBV2 to TRBJ2-1; D ambiguous. Germline CDR1 SNHLY, CDR2 FYNNEI. The CDR3 runs to 15 residues. Trimming took 3 bases from V and 0 from J, leaving 9 bases between them. CDR3 DNA: TGTGCCAGCAGTGAGACAAGGAGCTCCTACAATGAGCAGTTCTTC. It yields the protein CASSETRSSYNEQFF.

Turning to this clonotype: Since the CDR3 does not end with the conserved phenylalanine or tryptophan, this likely comes from a read error. The chain combines TRBV7-9 with TRBJ2-4, with TRBD1 matching over 10 bases. The CDR3 consists of 14 residues. Trimming cost V 1 base and J 8 bases; bases outside gene matches: 2. Germline lookup yields CDR1 SEHNR and CDR2 FQNEAQ (reference sequence). The CDR3 bases are TGTGCCAGCAGCTTAGAAGGGACAGGGGACATTCAGTACCTC. As protein: CASSLEGTGDIQYL.

This clonotype was detected only a few times. The V call is TRBV6-6, the J call TRBJ2-1; 8 bases align to TRBD2. CDR1 MNHNY and CDR2 SVGAGI come from the germline V gene (reference sequence). Trimming removed 0 bases from V and 8 bases from J; junction bases left unmatched: 21. The CDR3 extends over 20 amino acids. The CDR3 DNA follows: TGTGCCAGCAGTTACTCGAAGTGGAGTCCTAGCGGGCCTCTCTCGGATGAGCAGTTCTTC. As protein: CASSYSKWSPSGPLSDEQFF.

The J gene is TRBJ2-6, the V gene TRBV7-9; maybe TRBD1 (6 bases). Trimming removed 4 bases at V and 4 bases at J, with 14 bases between. The CDR3 spans 16 residues. The germline V gene encodes CDR1 SEHNR and CDR2 FQNEAQ (reference sequence). Here the CDR3 reads CASSSPSGQGANVLTF. The CDR3 bases are TGTGCCAGCAGCTCGCCCTCTGGACAGGGGGCCAACGTCCTGACTTTC.

The table lists this clonotype with a few counts. The J gene is TRBJ2-1, the V gene TRBV5-1; D perhaps matches TRBD1 (6 bases). V lost 4 bases and J lost 2, with 13 bases in between. Germline V gives CDR1 SGHRS, CDR2 YFSETQ. The CDR3 length is 15 residues. In DNA form, the CDR3 reads TGCGCCAGCAGCCAAGGACAGCACGCCTACAATGAGCAGTTCTTC. Amino acid sequence: CASSQGQHAYNEQFF.

The sample holds many counts of this clonotype. The chain links TRBV4-1 to TRBJ2-7; D is undetermined. There are 14 residues in the CDR3. Looked up from germline, CDR1 is MGHRA and CDR2 is YSYEKL. With 0 bases removed from V and 4 bases from J, the gap between germline ends came to 10 bases. CDR3 in DNA: TGCGCCAGCAGCCAAGATAGATTGGGATACGAGCAGTACTTC. It encodes CASSQDRLGYEQYF.

The sample holds a few counts of this clonotype. With a much larger clone just one base away, this may be a read error. This chain links TRBV5-6 with TRBJ1-2; no definite D call. The CDR3 length is 12 residues. Germline V gives CDR1 SGHDT, CDR2 YYEEEE. The CDR3 bases are TGTGCCAGCAGCTTGGCGCTAGCGGGATTCGCCTTC. It codes for CASSLALAGFAF.

About this clonotype: With a much larger clone just one base away, this may be a read error. The genes are TRBV9 and TRBJ2-7; TRBD2 agrees at 8 bases. The germline V gene encodes CDR1 SGDLS and CDR2 YYNGEE. This CDR3 region has 14 residues. This CDR3 reads CASSETSVSYEQSF. In nucleotides, the CDR3 is TGTGCCAGCAGCGAGACTAGCGTTTCCTACGAGCAGTCCTTC.

This clonotype was seen a handful of times. This clone may be a read error of a much larger clone one base away. It is likely a read error, because the conserved phenylalanine at the end of the CDR3 is missing. The chain recombines TRBV9 with TRBJ2-1; no definite D call. Trimming stripped 3 bases from V and 5 bases from J, with 9 bases between. CDR3 length: 13 residues. Germline V gives CDR1 SGDLS, CDR2 YYNGEE. The CDR3 protein is CASSDNRNNEQFS. CDR3 nucleotides: TGTGCCAGCAGCGACAACAGAAACAATGAGCAGTTCTCC.

This clonotype occurred many times. The rearrangement joins TRBV20-1 to TRBJ2-1, with 15 bases that match TRBD2. Germline V gene sequence: CDR1 DFQATT, CDR2 SNEGSKA (reference sequence). V gave up 0 bases and J gave up 7 bases; unmatched junction bases: 4. The length of the CDR3 is 16 residues. The CDR3 DNA reads as TGCAGTGCTAGAGAAGGACTAGCGGGGGGGAAAAATGAGCAGTTCTTC. Translated: CSAREGLAGGKNEQFF.

With regard to this clonotype: A much larger clone lies one base from this, so it may be a read error. This chain joins TRBV19 and TRBJ2-5; 9 positions match TRBD1. The germline CDR1 and CDR2 sequences are LNHDA and SQIVND (reference sequence). J gave up 4 bases and V 7 bases, and 7 bases lay outside the gene matches. This CDR3 has 14 amino acids. CDR3 in amino acids: CASNRDRARETQYF. DNA of the CDR3: TGTGCCAGTAACCGGGACAGGGCCCGAGAGACCCAGTACTTC.

This clonotype was found many times. The gene calls are TRBV24-1 and TRBJ2-2; TRBD2 aligns across 9 bases. Germline CDR1 KGHDR, CDR2 SFDVKD. The V segment lost 7 bases and the J segment 7 bases; nucleotides outside the gene matches: 6. There are 14 residues in the CDR3. The CDR3, as DNA: TGTGCCACCAGGAATAGCGGGAGTATCGGGGAGCTGTTTTTT. It codes for CATRNSGSIGELFF.